The present T cell receptor (beta chain) was sequenced within a study of T cells in Graves' hyperthyroidism and ophthalmopathy. The investigators amplified TCR beta CDR3 regions from RNA transcripts. HTBI primers were used for first-round RT-PCR of the TCR CDR3. TCRdb re-called the multiplex PCR reads with MiXCR, one entry per CDR3 protein. The data show 540,000 or so distinct CDR3 sequences, around 42% seen once. CDR3 size: 17 residues. Germline CDR1 LNHDA, CDR2 SQIVND (reference sequence). The V segment lost 7 bases and the J segment 6 bases; nucleotides outside the gene matches: 17. General study results and limits: Most expanded thyroid clonotypes above 0.001 recurred in blood. With a median lead of 6.5 months before onset, the model predicted ophthalmopathy.

This clonotype was detected ten times or more. Its antigen is not identified. Criteria for exclusion of patients were uncontrolled infection, other autoimmune disease, pregnancy or lactation. Orbital computed tomography, thyroid ultrasound, serum thyroxine and TRAb, and clinical symptoms together informed the diagnoses. This sequence joins TRBV19 and TRBJ2-2, with 7 bases aligning to TRBD2. The TCR comes from an adult woman with Graves' disease, either hyperthyroidism or ophthalmopathy (not recorded which). The sample taken for sequencing was peripheral blood or thyroid tissue (not recorded which). This CDR3 reads CASTTEHPGGGSGELFF. Written as DNA, the CDR3 is TGTGCCAGTACCACAGAACACCCCGGGGGAGGGTCCGGGGAGCTGTTTTTT.